This section outlines one TCR beta chain sequence together with its context. Its antigen is as yet unknown. TCRdb used MiXCR to reprocess the RT-PCR reads, holding one entry per CDR3 protein. The sample records a few hundred thousand distinct CDR3 sequences, roughly 22% being singletons. These data come from a study of response to subunit inactivated influenza vaccine. Overall study results and limits: Authors proposed each seasonal influenza vaccination draws in few new T cells.

Germline CDR1 reads SGHRS; CDR2 reads YFSETQ. V lost 2 bases, J lost 2 bases, and 8 bases lay in between. The CDR3 totals 13 residues. The input for sequencing was PBMCs from blood, taken around 22 months after vaccination. The sequence was obtained from a man aged 45 to 70 who received an inactivated influenza vaccine. This chain uses TRBV5-1 with TRBJ2-7, with D unresolved. In DNA form, the CDR3 reads TGCGCCAGCAGCTTCAGGACCACCTACGAGCAGTACTTC. Translating gives CASSFRTTYEQYF.